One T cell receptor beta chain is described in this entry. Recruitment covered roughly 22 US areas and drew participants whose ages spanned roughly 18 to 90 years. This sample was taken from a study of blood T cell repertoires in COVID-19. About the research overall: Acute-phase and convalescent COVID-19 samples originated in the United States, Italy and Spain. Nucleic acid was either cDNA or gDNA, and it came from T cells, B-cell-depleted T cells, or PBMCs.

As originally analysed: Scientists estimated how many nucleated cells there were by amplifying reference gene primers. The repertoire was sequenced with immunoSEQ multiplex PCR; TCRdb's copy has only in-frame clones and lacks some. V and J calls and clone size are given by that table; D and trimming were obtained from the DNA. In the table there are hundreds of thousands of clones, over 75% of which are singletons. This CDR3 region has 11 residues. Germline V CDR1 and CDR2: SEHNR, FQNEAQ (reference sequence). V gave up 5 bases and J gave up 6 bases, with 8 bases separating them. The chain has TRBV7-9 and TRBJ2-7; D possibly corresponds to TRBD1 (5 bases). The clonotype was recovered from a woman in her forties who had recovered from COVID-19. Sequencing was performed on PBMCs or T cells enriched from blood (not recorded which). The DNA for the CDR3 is TGTGCCAGCAGCGAACAGGTCGAGCAGTACTTC. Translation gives CASSEQVEQYF.